This passage covers 25 T cell receptor beta chains from one sample sequenced in a study of cytomegalovirus exposure and HLA in healthy donors. The PCR was carried out with 60 Vbeta primers and 13 Jbeta primers. Using immunoSEQ multiplex PCR, the repertoire was profiled, and TCRdb retains in-frame clones only, with some absent. The sample carries under 200,000 clones, more than 75% recorded once. The sequencing sample was made of PBMCs. The receptors originated from a male donor in good health and CMV-seropositive.

The rearrangement joins TRBV7-9 to TRBJ1-1; D not certain. The germline CDR1 and CDR2 sequences are SEHNR and FQNEAQ (reference sequence). There are 13 residues in the CDR3. Trimming removed 5 bases from V and 0 bases from J, with 7 bases in between. This CDR3 reads CASSGELNTEAFF. The CDR3 nucleotides read TGTGCCAGCAGCGGAGAATTGAACACTGAAGCTTTCTTT.

This clone was seen a few times. V usage is TRBV28 and J usage is TRBJ1-2; D is undetermined. Germline V gene lookup returns CDR1 MDHEN and CDR2 SYDVKM. Trimming stripped 2 bases from V and 2 bases from J, with 12 bases between. The CDR3 length is 15 residues. This CDR3 reads CASSLIRRGNYGYTF. The CDR3 DNA is TGTGCCAGCAGTTTAATCCGGCGGGGAAACTATGGCTACACCTTC.

The chain employs TRBV7-2 and TRBJ1-1; tentative D call: TRBD1 (6 bases). Germline CDR1 is SGHTA and CDR2 is FQGNSA. Trimming took off 3 bases at V and 7 bases at J, with 12 bases between the two ends. CDR3 length: 13 residues. In nucleotides, the CDR3 is TGTGCCAGCAGCTTGGCAGACAGGAGTGAAGCTTTCTTT. It is translated as CASSLADRSEAFF.

There are a few counts of this clone. The chain carries TRBV27 and TRBJ1-1, with 9 bases identical to TRBD1. J was trimmed by 5 bases and V by 3 bases; bases with no gene match: 7. Germline V CDR1 and CDR2: MNHEY, SMNVEV (reference sequence). CDR3 size: 15 residues. CDR3 bases: TGTGCCAGCAGTTTCCTCCGGGACAGGGAAACTGAAGCTTTCTTT. This sequence encodes CASSFLRDRETEAFF.

This clone has more than one count but fewer than ten. V gene TRBV5-4 combines with J gene TRBJ2-2; TRBD2 agrees at 11 bases. CDR1 SGHNT and CDR2 YYREEE come from the germline V gene (reference sequence). The length of the CDR3 is 17 residues. The trim removed 3 bases at V and 0 bases at J, leaving 4 bases unmatched. CDR3 bases: TGTGCCAGCAGCTCTGAACTAGCGGGGGCGAACACCGGGGAGCTGTTTTTT. It specifies CASSSELAGANTGELFF.

The chain couples TRBV28 to TRBJ2-5, with 9 bases lining up with TRBD2. After removal of 2 bases from V and 7 bases from J, the junction contained 2 bases not matched to a gene. CDR3 length equals 13 residues. The germline gives CDR1 MDHEN, CDR2 SYDVKM. The DNA for the CDR3 is TGTGCCAGCAGTTTAGGCGGGAGGGCGACCCAGTACTTC. Translation gives CASSLGGRATQYF.

In this sample, this clone turned up once. V is TRBV5-6 and J is TRBJ2-7, with TRBD1 identical over 8 bases. The CDR3 totals 15 residues. V was pared by 5 bases and J by 3 bases, with 10 bases of the junction left unmatched. Per germline, CDR1 SGHDT and CDR2 YYEEEE. The DNA of the CDR3 is TGTGCCAGCAGTTTCGGACAGGGCGAGGGCTACGAGCAGTACTTC. Amino acid sequence: CASSFGQGEGYEQYF.

A single count supports this clone. The rearrangement uses TRBV5-1 and TRBJ1-2, with a tentative D call TRBD1 (6 bases). V was shortened by 0 bases and J by 2 bases, with 8 bases between the two germline ends. The CDR3 covers 14 residues. CDR1 and CDR2 (germline): SGHRS, YFSETQ. The CDR3: CASSLGQVNYGYTF. CDR3 DNA: TGCGCCAGCAGCTTGGGACAGGTCAACTATGGCTACACCTTC.

The chain couples TRBV5-1 to TRBJ1-2; no clear D gene. The CDR3 is 13 amino acids. V lost 0 bases to trimming and J lost 5 bases, with 8 bases between them. Germline lookup yields CDR1 SGHRS and CDR2 YFSETQ. The CDR3, as DNA: TGCGCCAGCAGCTTGGCCCGAGAGTATGGCTACACCTTC. This sequence encodes CASSLAREYGYTF.

This clone appeared a single time. This chain uses TRBV7-2 with TRBJ2-1, with TRBD2 matching 11 bases. The germline V gene encodes CDR1 SGHTA and CDR2 FQGNSA. This CDR3 spans 17 amino acids. V shed 1 base, J shed 8 bases, and the junction held 10 bases outside the gene matches. CDR3 coding DNA: TGTGCCAGCAGCTTAGGGCCTACTAGCGGGAGACCGGATGAGCAGTTCTTC. The encoded protein is CASSLGPTSGRPDEQFF. The full variable domain, with the rest looked up from reference TRBV7-2 and TRBJ2-1, is GAGVSQSPSNKVTEKGKDVELRCDPISGHTALYWYRQSLGQGLEFLIYFQGNSAPDKSGLPSDRFSAERTGGSVSTLTIQRTQQEDSAVYLCASSLGPTSGRPDEQFFGPGTRLTVL.

CDR3 residues: CASSGTLAGGLGDTQYF. The CDR3 bases are TGTGCCAGCAGCGGTACACTAGCGGGAGGATTGGGAGATACGCAGTATTTT. The chain combines TRBV7-9 with TRBJ2-3; 12 bases agree with TRBD2. The CDR3 totals 17 residues. Germline V gene data show CDR1 as SEHNR and CDR2 as FQNEAQ (reference sequence). The trim removed 5 bases at V and 5 bases at J, leaving 11 bases unmatched.

Remarks on this clone: A junction end diverges from the germline sequence, so it may reflect a read error. CDR3 bases: TGTGCGAGCAGGCGGGAGGGGGCCGATACGCAGTATTTT. It specifies CASRREGADTQYF. This chain joins TRBV6-4 and TRBJ2-3, with 9 bases matching TRBD2. The germline gives CDR1 MRHNA, CDR2 SNTAGT. The length of the CDR3 is 13 residues.

V gene TRBV4-3 combines with J gene TRBJ1-4, with D possibly TRBD1 on 5 matching bases. With 0 bases removed from V and 8 bases from J, the gap between germline ends came to 22 bases. Germline V gives CDR1 LGHNA, CDR2 YSLEER. The CDR3 spans 18 residues. Here the CDR3 reads CASSQELGLLPHGEKLFF. In DNA form, the CDR3 reads TGCGCCAGCAGCCAAGAACTGGGACTCCTTCCGCACGGGGAAAAACTGTTTTTT.

The chain couples TRBV5-1 to TRBJ2-2; 9 bases map to TRBD2. Unmatched junction bases numbered 4, after V lost 4 bases and J lost 0 bases. In germline, CDR1 is SGHRS, CDR2 YFSETQ. This CDR3 comprises 16 residues. The CDR3, as DNA: TGCGCCAGCAGCATTAGCGGGGGAGCGAACACCGGGGAGCTGTTTTTT. Translated, it gives CASSISGGANTGELFF. The full variable domain, its missing parts supplied by reference TRBV5-1 and TRBJ2-2, is KAGVTQTPRYLIKTRGQQVTLSCSPISGHRSVSWYQQTPGQGLQFLFEYFSETQRNKGNFPGRFSGRQFSNSRSEMNVSTLELGDSALYLCASSISGGANTGELFFGEGSRLTVL.

The CDR3 sequence: CAIRLGTGDHEQYF. The CDR3 DNA reads as TGTGCCATCAGACTCGGGACAGGGGACCACGAGCAGTACTTC. The chain couples TRBV10-3 to TRBJ2-7; TRBD1 aligns across 10 bases. The V gene end was trimmed by 6 bases and the J gene end by 5 bases; junction bases not matched to a gene: 7. CDR1 is ENHRY and CDR2 is SYGVKD in the germline V gene. CDR3 size: 14 residues.

In regard to this clone: At one of its ends the junction is not consistent with the germline gene, which may arise from a read error. The chain recombines TRBV29-1 with TRBJ2-2; 7 bases are shared with TRBD1. Germline V CDR1 and CDR2: SQVTM, ANQGSEA. This CDR3 contains 15 residues. As DNA, the CDR3 is TGCAGCGTTGTATGGGACAGAGCGAAAACCGGGGAGCTGTTTTTT. It specifies CSVVWDRAKTGELFF.

The chain couples TRBV2 to TRBJ2-7; TRBD2 matches 8 bases. This CDR3 is 14 amino acids long. The V segment lost 4 bases and the J segment 7 bases; nucleotides outside the gene matches: 9. From germline, CDR1 is SNHLY and CDR2 FYNNEI. The CDR3 sequence: CASSAIELAAEQYF. The DNA for the CDR3 is TGTGCCAGCAGTGCTATCGAACTAGCGGCGGAGCAGTACTTC.

The genes are TRBV7-9 and TRBJ1-3; possible D gene TRBD1, 6 bases. CDR1 is SEHNR, CDR2 FQNEAQ, per germline (reference sequence). The CDR3 consists of 15 residues. V shed 4 bases and J shed 1 base, with 11 bases lying between them. As DNA, the CDR3 is TGTGCCAGCAGCTCACAGGGCAAGTCTGGAAACACCATATATTTT. Translated: CASSSQGKSGNTIYF. The whole variable domain, filled in from reference TRBV7-9 and TRBJ1-3, reads DTGVSQNPRHKITKRGQNVTFRCDPISEHNRLYWYRQTLGQGPEFLTYFQNEAQLEKSRLLSDRFSAERPKGSFSTLEIQRTEQGDSAMYLCASSSQGKSGNTIYFGEGSWLTVV.

This clone was detected only once. The chain links TRBV10-1 to TRBJ2-2, with a weak D call TRBD1 (6 bases). CDR1 and CDR2 (germline): WNHNN, SYGVQD (reference sequence). V lost 3 bases, J lost 4 bases, and 15 bases lay in between. CDR3 length: 16 residues. CDR3 in DNA: TGCGCCAGCAGTGAAATTCTCGGGACAACCACCGGGGAGCTGTTTTTT. Amino acid sequence: CASSEILGTTTGELFF.

The chain is built from TRBV7-6 and TRBJ2-5; D is uncertain. Trimming removed 5 bases at V and 0 bases at J, with 16 bases between. The CDR3 consists of 16 residues. Germline CDR1 and CDR2: SGHVS and FNYEAQ. CDR3 bases: TGTGCCAGCAGCAGCAATCTCGAAGACTACCAAGAGACCCAGTACTTC. Its protein is CASSSNLEDYQETQYF.

The CDR3 loop is CSVGGGGRENEKLFF. The DNA of the CDR3 is TGCAGCGTTGGGGGGGGTGGCAGAGAGAATGAAAAACTGTTTTTT. The rearrangement joins TRBV29-1 to TRBJ1-4; the D gene is possibly TRBD1 (5 bases). CDR1 SQVTM and CDR2 ANQGSEA come from the germline V gene. Between the trimmed V and J ends, which lost 4 bases and 5 bases, there was a span of 17 bases. CDR3 size: 15 residues.

V is TRBV6-1 and J is TRBJ1-2; D is possibly TRBD1 (5 bases). The CDR3 length is 14 residues. V was shortened by 6 bases and J by 2 bases, with 13 bases between the two germline ends. Germline CDR1 reads MNHNS; CDR2 reads SASEGT. The CDR3 reads CASRGGPPNYGYTF. The CDR3 region has the DNA TGTGCCAGCAGGGGGGGACCGCCAAACTATGGCTACACCTTC.

This chain connects TRBV5-6 to TRBJ2-1, with 8 bases matching TRBD2. V was clipped by 2 bases and J by 12 bases; unmatched bases: 7. Germline CDR1 and CDR2: SGHDT and YYEEEE. This CDR3 region has 13 residues. The CDR3 nucleotides are TGTGCCAGCAGCTTAATGAGCGGGAGCGGGCAGTTCTTC. Residues: CASSLMSGSGQFF. Combining the CDR3 with reference TRBV5-6 and TRBJ2-1 gives the whole variable domain DAGVTQSPTHLIKTRGQQVTLRCSPKSGHDTVSWYQQALGQGPQFIFQYYEEEERQRGNFPDRFSGHQFPNYSSELNVNALLLGDSALYLCASSLMSGSGQFFGPGTRLTVL.

This clone was counted a single time. The V and J genes are TRBV10-3 and TRBJ1-1; tentatively, D is TRBD1 (6 bases). CDR1 is ENHRY and CDR2 is SYGVKD in the germline V gene. Trimming removed 6 bases at V and 3 bases at J, with 11 bases between. The CDR3 consists of 13 residues. This chain's CDR3 is CAIRGAGDTEAFF. The CDR3 DNA follows: TGTGCCATCAGGGGGGCAGGGGACACTGAAGCTTTCTTT.

The chain combines TRBV7-3 with TRBJ2-1, with unresolved D. This CDR3 has 16 amino acids. V lost 0 bases to trimming and J lost 0 bases, with 9 bases between them. Germline lookup yields CDR1 SGHTA and CDR2 FQGTGA. The CDR3 reads CASSLTHITSYNEQFF. The CDR3 coding sequence is TGTGCCAGCAGCTTAACCCACATTACCTCCTACAATGAGCAGTTCTTC.